The 27 T cell receptor beta chains reported below all come from one sample, sequenced in a study of CD8 T cells in Susac syndrome. With random hexamers, reverse transcription was performed on roughly 0.5 to 1 ug of RNA. TCRdb fed the immunoSEQ multiplex PCR reads into MiXCR, producing one record per CDR3 protein. The data show 210,000 or so distinct CDR3 sequences, less than 95% seen once. Sequencing was carried out using CD4+ T cells from PBMCs. The receptor source for this set is a human donor with Susac syndrome.

The chain recombines TRBV4-3 with TRBJ1-2; D perhaps matches TRBD1 (6 bases). Germline assignment: CDR1 LGHNA and CDR2 YSLEER. This CDR3 is 18 amino acids long. Trimming took 0 bases from V and 3 from J, leaving 20 bases between them. The DNA for the CDR3 is TGCGCCAGCAGCCAAGATTCCCCCCGCGGGGGCCAACACTATGGCTACACCTTC. It encodes CASSQDSPRGGQHYGYTF.

The chain uses TRBV11-1 and TRBJ2-6; no reliable D call. The CDR3 consists of 15 residues. CDR1 SGHAT and CDR2 FQDESV come from the germline V gene (reference sequence). The germline V and J ends were trimmed by 3 bases and 0 bases, with 6 bases remaining between them. CDR3 region: CASSFGVSGANVLTF. In nucleotides, the CDR3 is TGTGCCAGCAGCTTTGGTGTCTCTGGGGCCAACGTCCTGACTTTC.

This clonotype was picked up a small number of times. The V and J genes are TRBV12-3 or TRBV12-4 and TRBJ2-3; D call uncertain. This CDR3 spans 11 amino acids. V gave up 3 bases and J gave up 4 bases, with 2 bases separating them. The CDR3 DNA follows: TGTGCCAGCAGTTTTTCAGATACGCAGTATTTT. This codes for CASSFSDTQYF.

The V and J genes are TRBV6-1 and TRBJ1-2; unclear D gene. The V end lost 4 bases, the J end lost 8 bases, and 23 bases lay between the germline ends. Germline CDR1 and CDR2: MNHNS and SASEGT. This CDR3 contains 16 residues. The CDR3 DNA reads as TGTGCCAGCAGTGCACTAAAGGCAGGTGCTCCGGGCGGCTACACCTTC. This gives the protein CASSALKAGAPGGYTF.

The V and J genes are TRBV12-3 or TRBV12-4 and TRBJ2-5; no clear D. The CDR3 is 14 residues long. V was pared by 3 bases and J by 5 bases, with 13 bases between. The CDR3 sequence: CASSFFNAGETQYF. The CDR3 DNA reads TGTGCCAGCAGTTTCTTTAACGCTGGGGAGACCCAGTACTTC.

This chain joins TRBV24-1 and TRBJ1-1, with a tentative D call TRBD1 (5 bases). This CDR3 comprises 15 residues. The V and J ends lost 5 bases and 9 bases respectively, with 21 bases between them. CDR1 and CDR2 (germline): KGHDR, SFDVKD. CDR3 region: CATSVKGDSINQAFF. In nucleotides, the CDR3 is TGTGCCACCAGTGTAAAAGGAGACAGTATCAACCAAGCTTTCTTT.

The CDR3 spells CSARGPGQSYEQYF. DNA for the CDR3: TGCAGTGCTAGGGGTCCGGGACAGTCCTACGAGCAGTACTTC. The rearrangement joins TRBV20-1 to TRBJ2-7, with 7 bases aligning to TRBD1. The CDR3 is made up of 14 amino acids. V was clipped by 3 bases and J by 1 base; unmatched bases: 6. Germline V lookup: CDR1 DFQATT, CDR2 SNEGSKA (reference sequence).

The chain has TRBV20-1 and TRBJ2-3; D unclear. V was trimmed by 0 bases and J by 2 bases, leaving 6 bases between them. Germline CDR1 reads DFQATT; CDR2 reads SNEGSKA (reference sequence). CDR3 length: 13 amino acids. The CDR3 loop reads CSARDRPTDTQYF. CDR3 bases: TGCAGTGCTAGAGATCGGCCCACAGATACGCAGTATTTT.

The gene calls are TRBV30 and TRBJ2-5; TRBD2 aligns across 15 bases. The V gene end was trimmed by 4 bases and the J gene end by 11 bases; junction bases not matched to a gene: 8. In germline, CDR1 is GTSNPN, CDR2 SVGIG (reference sequence). The CDR3 is 14 residues long. CDR3 region: CAWTLRTSGGGQYF. The CDR3 DNA is TGTGCCTGGACCCTGAGGACTAGCGGGGGGGGGCAGTACTTC.

The rearrangement joins TRBV11-1 to TRBJ2-1; 11 bases fit TRBD2. There are 13 residues in the CDR3. Germline trimming cut 5 bases from V and 9 bases from J; bases unmatched to any gene: 3. Germline lookup yields CDR1 SGHAT and CDR2 FQDESV (reference sequence). In DNA form, the CDR3 reads TGTGCCAGCAGCCTACTAGCGGGGGTTGAGCAGTTCTTC. It codes for CASSLLAGVEQFF.

This rearrangement joins TRBV2 to TRBJ1-5; possible D gene TRBD1, 5 bases. Trimming took off 7 bases at V and 6 bases at J, with 19 bases between the two ends. This CDR3 has 15 residues. Per germline, CDR1 SNHLY and CDR2 FYNNEI. CDR3 sequence: CASTKRKGSGQPQHF. DNA for the CDR3: TGTGCCAGCACCAAAAGAAAGGGGTCGGGTCAGCCCCAGCATTTT.

The chain is built from TRBV25-1 and TRBJ2-1; 10 bases line up with TRBD2. Trimming cost V 9 bases and J 9 bases; bases outside gene matches: 11. The germline V gene encodes CDR1 MGHDK and CDR2 SYGVNS. The CDR3 contains 14 residues. CDR3 in amino acids: CASVQRGGRGEQFF. In DNA, the CDR3 is TGTGCCAGTGTCCAGCGGGGGGGCCGGGGTGAGCAGTTCTTC.

J is TRBJ2-5 and V is TRBV7-3; D is unclear. Per germline, CDR1 SGHTA and CDR2 FQGTGA. The length of the CDR3 is 13 residues. V was shortened by 5 bases and J by 1 base, with 8 bases between the two germline ends. Written as DNA, the CDR3 is TGTGCCAGCAGCCCAAACCCCCAAGAGACCCAGTACTTC. Amino acids: CASSPNPQETQYF.

The rearrangement uses TRBV20-1 and TRBJ2-5; 7 bases are shared with TRBD1. The CDR3 runs to 15 residues. In germline, CDR1 is DFQATT, CDR2 SNEGSKA (reference sequence). Losses at the gene ends were 0 bases for V and 2 bases for J; bases not matched to a gene: 6. In nucleotides, the CDR3 is TGCAGTGCTAGAGATCCCACCAGGGGGCAAGAGACCCAGTACTTC. Residues: CSARDPTRGQETQYF.

The V call is TRBV7-2, the J call TRBJ1-2; D might be TRBD1 (5 bases). The V end was cut by 5 bases, the J end by 8 bases, with 18 bases between. CDR1 is SGHTA and CDR2 is FQGNSA in the germline V gene. The CDR3 is 14 residues long. CDR3 in DNA: TGTGCCAGCAGCCCCGACGTGGGGCAGGGCGGCTACACCTTC. The encoded protein is CASSPDVGQGGYTF.

This chain connects TRBV7-2 to TRBJ2-5; D may be TRBD2 (5 bases). V dropped 6 bases and J dropped 12 bases, with 17 bases sitting between them. Germline-derived CDR1 and CDR2 are SGHTA and FQGNSA. The CDR3 runs 12 residues. The CDR3 DNA follows: TGTGCCAGCAGTACGGACTCGCGAGAGGAGTACTTC. Protein sequence: CASSTDSREEYF.

The chain combines TRBV29-1 with TRBJ1-2; 9 positions match TRBD1. Germline V gene sequence: CDR1 SQVTM, CDR2 ANQGSEA. CDR3 length equals 15 residues. The V and J ends lost 1 base and 8 bases, in that order; junction bases with no gene match: 11. CDR3 sequence reads: CSVEAQGAGAWGYTF. The CDR3 nucleotides are TGCAGCGTTGAAGCACAGGGGGCAGGGGCTTGGGGCTACACCTTC.

The chain joins TRBV6-5 to TRBJ2-7, with D perhaps given as TRBD1 or TRBD2 (5 bases each). V gave up 6 bases and J gave up 2 bases, with 14 bases separating them. This CDR3 contains 14 residues. CDR1 is MNHEY, CDR2 SVGAGI, per germline. CDR3 residues: CASSYRDPAYEQYF. The CDR3 nucleotides are TGTGCCAGCAGCTACCGGGACCCGGCCTACGAGCAGTACTTC.

The gene calls are TRBV4-2 and TRBJ1-6; 8 bases map to TRBD1. CDR3 size: 16 residues. Trimming took 4 bases from V and 7 from J; bases not matched to a gene: 9. Germline lookup yields CDR1 LGHNA and CDR2 YNFKEQ. The CDR3 loop reads CASSPNPGQANSPLHF. The CDR3 coding sequence is TGTGCCAGCAGCCCGAACCCGGGACAGGCCAATTCACCCCTCCACTTT.

The genes are TRBV4-2 and TRBJ2-5; 9 bases are a match to TRBD2. The CDR3 length is 17 residues. The trim removed 3 bases at V and 0 bases at J, leaving 8 bases unmatched. Germline lookup yields CDR1 LGHNA and CDR2 YNFKEQ. CDR3: CASSQGGLAGNQETQYF. CDR3 bases: TGTGCCAGCAGCCAGGGGGGGCTAGCGGGGAACCAAGAGACCCAGTACTTC.

V usage is TRBV11-2 and J usage is TRBJ2-1; 8 bases are shared with TRBD1. The CDR3 spans 17 residues. Germline CDR1 is SGHAT and CDR2 is FQNNGV. J lost 6 bases, V lost 5 bases, and 15 bases had no gene match. The DNA for the CDR3 is TGTGCCAGCAGCCCCCCTTGGTCCTGGACAGGGTTCAATGAGCAGTTCTTC. Its translation is CASSPPWSWTGFNEQFF.

This chain joins TRBV13 and TRBJ1-4, with D perhaps matching TRBD1 (5 bases). The CDR3 covers 14 residues. Germline CDR1 reads PRHDT; CDR2 reads FYEKMQ (reference sequence). Trimming took off 2 bases at V and 8 bases at J, with 12 bases between the two ends. CDR3 bases: TGTGCCAGCAGCTTAAGGGACGGAGGGGAAAAACTGTTTTTT. Its protein product is CASSLRDGGEKLFF.

This rearrangement joins TRBV20-1 to TRBJ2-1; 9 bases match TRBD1. There are 15 residues in the CDR3. The germline V gene has CDR1 DFQATT and CDR2 SNEGSKA (reference sequence). Losses at the gene ends were 4 bases for V and 8 bases for J; bases not matched to a gene: 12. In nucleotides, the CDR3 is TGCAGTGCTAATGCGGGACAGGGTCGGACGGATGAGCAGTTCTTC. Translating it yields CSANAGQGRTDEQFF.

The rearrangement links TRBV5-1 to TRBJ2-1, with 9 nucleotides matching TRBD1. V shed 4 bases, J shed 7 bases, and the junction held 6 bases outside the gene matches. Per the germline V gene, CDR1 is SGHRS and CDR2 is YFSETQ. The CDR3 spans 14 residues. The CDR3 region is CASSIGTGLNEQFF. In DNA form, the CDR3 reads TGCGCCAGCAGCATTGGGACAGGGTTGAATGAGCAGTTCTTC.

V gene TRBV7-6 combines with J gene TRBJ2-3, with TRBD1 identical over 10 bases. Germline V gene data show CDR1 as SGHVS and CDR2 as FNYEAQ. The V and J ends lost 10 bases and 2 bases, in that order; junction bases with no gene match: 9. The CDR3 runs 15 residues. The CDR3 DNA reads as TGTGCCACGAGACCGGGACAGGGGTTCACAGATACGCAGTATTTT. Amino acids: CATRPGQGFTDTQYF.

This chain joins TRBV2 and TRBJ1-1, with D perhaps matching TRBD1 (5 bases). The CDR3 is 13 residues long. The V and J ends lost 3 bases and 5 bases respectively, with 10 bases between them. Germline V gene lookup returns CDR1 SNHLY and CDR2 FYNNEI. CDR3 region: CASSDMGLTEAFF. As DNA, the CDR3 is TGTGCCAGCAGTGATATGGGGCTTACTGAAGCTTTCTTT.

The chain recombines TRBV12-3 or TRBV12-4 with TRBJ2-5; TRBD1 matches 8 bases. This CDR3 is 15 amino acids long. The J segment lost 2 bases and the V segment lost 5 bases, leaving 7 bases of the junction unmatched. For the CDR3, the DNA is TGTGCCAGCAGTCCCCGGACAGGGAGGCAAGAGACCCAGTACTTC. Translated, it gives CASSPRTGRQETQYF.